This TCR beta chain was identified in a study of cytotoxic CD8 clonotypes in ibrutinib-treated CLL. On the study more broadly: Among the patients, more than ten presented as relapsed/refractory and fewer than 16 as treatment-naive; some 17 showed unmutated IGHV.

Study-level results: Sustained-remission and progressing patients were not sampled at matched times.

Worth noting for this clone: No antigen is known for it. A junction boundary mismatches the germline segment, possibly from a read error.

The method was immunoSEQ multiplex PCR; TCRdb's version includes in-frame clones alone and lacks a portion of them. The table lists hundreds of thousands of clones, roughly 71% of them singletons. This sample comprised PBMCs, obtained after 36 months of ibrutinib treatment. The TCR was taken from a human donor with chronic lymphocytic leukemia.

The CDR3 region is CASSHWTGPSNEQYF. In DNA form, the CDR3 reads TGCGCCAGCAGCCATTGGACAGGGCCCTCCAACGAGCAGTACTTC. This chain links TRBV5-1 with TRBJ2-7, with 8 bases matching TRBD1. The CDR3 has 15 residues. CDR1 and CDR2 from the germline V gene are SGHRS and YFSETQ.